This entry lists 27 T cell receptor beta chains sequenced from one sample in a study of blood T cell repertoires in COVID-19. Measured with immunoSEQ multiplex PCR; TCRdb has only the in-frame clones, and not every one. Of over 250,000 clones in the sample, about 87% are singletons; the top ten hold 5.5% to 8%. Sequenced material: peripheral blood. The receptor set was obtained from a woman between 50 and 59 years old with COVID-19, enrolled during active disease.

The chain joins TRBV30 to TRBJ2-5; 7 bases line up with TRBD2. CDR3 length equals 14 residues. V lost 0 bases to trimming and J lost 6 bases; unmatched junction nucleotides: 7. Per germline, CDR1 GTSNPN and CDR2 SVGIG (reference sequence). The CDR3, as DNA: TGTGCCTGGAGTGTATGGGGAGGGAGGCAGACCCAGTACTTC. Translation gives CAWSVWGGRQTQYF. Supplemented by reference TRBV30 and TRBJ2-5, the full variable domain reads SQTIHQWPATLVQPVGSPLSLECTVEGTSNPNLYWYRQAAGRGLQLLFYSVGIGQISSEVPQNLSASRPQDRQFILSSKKLLLSDSGFYLCAWSVWGGRQTQYFGPGTRLLVL.

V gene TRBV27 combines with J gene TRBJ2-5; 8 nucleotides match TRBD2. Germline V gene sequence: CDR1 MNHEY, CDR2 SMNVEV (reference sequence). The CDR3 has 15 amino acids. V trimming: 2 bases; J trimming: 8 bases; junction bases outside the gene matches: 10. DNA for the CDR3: TGTGCCAGCAGTTTAGAGGCGGGAGGCCATGAAACCCAGTACTTC. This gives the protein CASSLEAGGHETQYF.

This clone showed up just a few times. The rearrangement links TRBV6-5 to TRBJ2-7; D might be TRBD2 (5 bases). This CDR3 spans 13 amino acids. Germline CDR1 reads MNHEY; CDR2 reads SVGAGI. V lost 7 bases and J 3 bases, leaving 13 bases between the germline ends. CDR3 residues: CASTTRGSYEQYF. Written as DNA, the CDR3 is TGTGCCAGCACCACCCGAGGGAGCTACGAGCAGTACTTC.

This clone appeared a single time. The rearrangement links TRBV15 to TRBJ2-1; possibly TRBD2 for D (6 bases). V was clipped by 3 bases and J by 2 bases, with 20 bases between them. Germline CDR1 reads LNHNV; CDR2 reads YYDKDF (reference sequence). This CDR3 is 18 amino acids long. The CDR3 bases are TGTGCCACCAGCAGGCGCCCCGGGGGAGCGACTGCCTACAATGAGCAGTTCTTC. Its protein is CATSRRPGGATAYNEQFF. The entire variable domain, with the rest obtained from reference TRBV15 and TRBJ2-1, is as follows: DAMVIQNPRYQVTQFGKPVTLSCSQTLNHNVMYWYQQKSSQAPKLLFHYYDKDFNNEADTPDNFQSRRPNTSFCFLDIRSPGLGDTAMYLCATSRRPGGATAYNEQFFGPGTRLTVL.

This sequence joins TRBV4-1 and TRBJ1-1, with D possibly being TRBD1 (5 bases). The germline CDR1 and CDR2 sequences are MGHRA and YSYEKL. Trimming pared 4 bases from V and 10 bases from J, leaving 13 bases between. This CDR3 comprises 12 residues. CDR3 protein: CASSPTGGGAFF. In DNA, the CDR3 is TGCGCCAGCAGCCCAACGGGGGGGGGAGCTTTCTTT.

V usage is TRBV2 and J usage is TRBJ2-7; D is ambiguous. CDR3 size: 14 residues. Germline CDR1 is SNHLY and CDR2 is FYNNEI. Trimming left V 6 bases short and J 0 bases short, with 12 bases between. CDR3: CASREIGSSYEQYF. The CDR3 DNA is TGTGCCAGCAGGGAGATTGGATCCTCCTACGAGCAGTACTTC.

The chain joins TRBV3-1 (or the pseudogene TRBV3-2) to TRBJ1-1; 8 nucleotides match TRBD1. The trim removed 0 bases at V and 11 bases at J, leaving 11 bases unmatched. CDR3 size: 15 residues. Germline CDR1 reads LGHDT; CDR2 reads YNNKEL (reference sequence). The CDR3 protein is CASSQDLGTGRRAFF. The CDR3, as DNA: TGTGCCAGCAGCCAAGATTTAGGGACAGGCCGGCGGGCTTTCTTT.

As DNA, the CDR3 is TGTGCCACCAGTGTGGGGGCGGATTTTGGCTACACCTTC. It encodes CATSVGADFGYTF. The genes are TRBV24-1 and TRBJ1-2, with D possibly matching TRBD1 (6 bases). V was pared by 5 bases and J by 7 bases, with 13 bases between. CDR3 size: 13 residues. Germline V gene data show CDR1 as KGHDR and CDR2 as SFDVKD.

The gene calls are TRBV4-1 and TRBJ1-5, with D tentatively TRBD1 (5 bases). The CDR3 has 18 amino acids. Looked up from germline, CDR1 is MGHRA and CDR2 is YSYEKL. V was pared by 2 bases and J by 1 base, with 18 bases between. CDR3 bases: TGCGCCAGCAGCCAAATCACGAACTGGGCAGGGAGCAATCAGCCCCAGCATTTT. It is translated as CASSQITNWAGSNQPQHF.

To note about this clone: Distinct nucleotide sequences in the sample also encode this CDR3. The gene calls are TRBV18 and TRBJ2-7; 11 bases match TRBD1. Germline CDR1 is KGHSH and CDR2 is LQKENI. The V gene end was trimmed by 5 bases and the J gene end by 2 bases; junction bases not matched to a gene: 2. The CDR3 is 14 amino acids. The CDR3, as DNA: TGTGCCAGCTCAGCGGGACAGGGGGCCTACGAGCAGTACTTC. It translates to CASSAGQGAYEQYF.

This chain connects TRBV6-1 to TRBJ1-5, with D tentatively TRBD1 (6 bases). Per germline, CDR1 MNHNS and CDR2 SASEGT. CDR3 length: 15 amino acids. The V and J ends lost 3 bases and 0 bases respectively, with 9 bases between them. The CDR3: CASSEDRSSNQPQHF. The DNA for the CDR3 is TGTGCCAGCAGTGAGGACAGAAGTAGCAATCAGCCCCAGCATTTT.

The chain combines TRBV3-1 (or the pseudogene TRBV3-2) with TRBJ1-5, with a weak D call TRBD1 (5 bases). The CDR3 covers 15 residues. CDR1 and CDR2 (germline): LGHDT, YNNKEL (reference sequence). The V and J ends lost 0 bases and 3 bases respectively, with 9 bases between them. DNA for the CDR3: TGTGCCAGCAGCCAAGACGACAGAGACAATCAGCCCCAGCATTTT. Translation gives CASSQDDRDNQPQHF.

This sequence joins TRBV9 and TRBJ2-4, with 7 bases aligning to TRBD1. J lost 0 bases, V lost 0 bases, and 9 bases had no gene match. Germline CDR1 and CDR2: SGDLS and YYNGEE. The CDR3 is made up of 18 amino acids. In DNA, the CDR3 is TGTGCCAGCAGCGTAGGGACAGGAGTCGCCCTAGCCAAAAACATTCAGTACTTC. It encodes CASSVGTGVALAKNIQYF.

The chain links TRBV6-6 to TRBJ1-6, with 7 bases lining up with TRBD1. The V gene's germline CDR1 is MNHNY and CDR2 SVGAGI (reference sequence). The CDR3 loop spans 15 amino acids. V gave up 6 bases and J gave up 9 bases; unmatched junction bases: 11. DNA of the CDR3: TGTGCCAGCAGACCCTCGACAGGGTTGGTTTCACCCCTCCACTTT. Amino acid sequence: CASRPSTGLVSPLHF.

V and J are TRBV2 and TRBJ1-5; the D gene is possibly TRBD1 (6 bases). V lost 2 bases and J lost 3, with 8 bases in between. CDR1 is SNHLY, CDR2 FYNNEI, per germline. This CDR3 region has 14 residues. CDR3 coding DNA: TGTGCCAGCAGTGAAAACAGGGCCAATCAGCCCCAGCATTTT. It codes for CASSENRANQPQHF.

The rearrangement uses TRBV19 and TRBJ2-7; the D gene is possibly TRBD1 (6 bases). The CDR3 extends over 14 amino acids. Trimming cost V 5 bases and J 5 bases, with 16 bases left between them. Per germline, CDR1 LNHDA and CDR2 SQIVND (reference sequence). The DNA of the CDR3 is TGTGCCAGTAGTTGGGGTACAGGGTTGGACGAGCAGTACTTC. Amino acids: CASSWGTGLDEQYF.

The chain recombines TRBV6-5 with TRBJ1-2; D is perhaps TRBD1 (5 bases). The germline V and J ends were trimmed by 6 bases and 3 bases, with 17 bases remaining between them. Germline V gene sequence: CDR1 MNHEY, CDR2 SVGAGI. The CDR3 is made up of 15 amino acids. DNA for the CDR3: TGTGCCAGCAGCTCGCGCGGGGGTGGTGACTATGGCTACACCTTC. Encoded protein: CASSSRGGGDYGYTF.

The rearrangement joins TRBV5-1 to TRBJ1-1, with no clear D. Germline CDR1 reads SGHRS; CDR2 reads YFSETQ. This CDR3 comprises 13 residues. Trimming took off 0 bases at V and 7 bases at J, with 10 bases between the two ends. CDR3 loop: CASSLVGINEAFF. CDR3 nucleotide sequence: TGCGCCAGCAGCTTGGTCGGGATAAATGAAGCTTTCTTT.

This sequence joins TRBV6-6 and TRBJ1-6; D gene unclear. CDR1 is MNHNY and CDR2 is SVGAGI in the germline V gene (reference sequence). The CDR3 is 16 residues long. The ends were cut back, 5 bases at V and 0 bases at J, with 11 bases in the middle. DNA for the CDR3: TGTGCCAGCAGTAAATCCGCGAGCTCCTATAATTCACCCCTCCACTTT. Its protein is CASSKSASSYNSPLHF.

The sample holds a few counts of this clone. CDR3 nucleotide sequence: TGTGCCAGTAGTAAACAGGGGAATTCGCACAATGAGCAGTTCTTC. Protein: CASSKQGNSHNEQFF. The J gene is TRBJ2-1, the V gene TRBV19; 7 bases map to TRBD1. Germline V gene lookup returns CDR1 LNHDA and CDR2 SQIVND (reference sequence). The V segment lost 4 bases and the J segment 5 bases; nucleotides outside the gene matches: 8. This CDR3 contains 15 residues.

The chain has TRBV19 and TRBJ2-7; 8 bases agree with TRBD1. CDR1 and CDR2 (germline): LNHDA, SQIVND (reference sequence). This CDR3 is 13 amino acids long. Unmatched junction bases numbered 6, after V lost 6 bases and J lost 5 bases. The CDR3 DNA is TGTGCCAGTAGCCGAATGACAGGGGACGAGCAGTACTTC. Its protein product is CASSRMTGDEQYF.

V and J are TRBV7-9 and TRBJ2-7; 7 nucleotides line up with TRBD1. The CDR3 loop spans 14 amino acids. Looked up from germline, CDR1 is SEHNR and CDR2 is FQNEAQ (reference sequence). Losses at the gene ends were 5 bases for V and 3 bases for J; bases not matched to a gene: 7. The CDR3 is CASSDRVSDYEQYF. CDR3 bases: TGTGCCAGCAGCGACAGGGTGTCGGACTACGAGCAGTACTTC. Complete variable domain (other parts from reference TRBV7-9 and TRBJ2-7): DTGVSQNPRHKITKRGQNVTFRCDPISEHNRLYWYRQTLGQGPEFLTYFQNEAQLEKSRLLSDRFSAERPKGSFSTLEIQRTEQGDSAMYLCASSDRVSDYEQYFGPGTRLTVT.

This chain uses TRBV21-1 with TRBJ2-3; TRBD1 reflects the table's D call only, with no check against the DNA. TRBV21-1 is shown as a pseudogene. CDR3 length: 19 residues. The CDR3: CASSTEGTGRVESTDTQYF. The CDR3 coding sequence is TGTGCCAGCAGCACTGAGGGGACAGGGAGAGTAGAAAGCACAGATACGCAGTATTTT.

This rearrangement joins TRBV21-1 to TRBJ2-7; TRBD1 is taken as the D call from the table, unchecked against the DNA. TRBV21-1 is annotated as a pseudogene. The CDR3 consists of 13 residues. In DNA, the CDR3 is TGTGCCACCTCAGGGGTTCCCCCCTACGAGCAGTACTTC. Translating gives CATSGVPPYEQYF.

CDR3 region: CASSVAGGEETQYF. CDR3 sequence (DNA): TGTGCCAGCAGCGTAGCGGGAGGGGAAGAGACCCAGTACTTC. The chain recombines TRBV9 with TRBJ2-5; 8 positions agree with TRBD2. Germline values: CDR1 SGDLS, CDR2 YYNGEE. This CDR3 spans 14 amino acids. V dropped 0 bases and J dropped 3; count of bases not matched to a gene: 1.

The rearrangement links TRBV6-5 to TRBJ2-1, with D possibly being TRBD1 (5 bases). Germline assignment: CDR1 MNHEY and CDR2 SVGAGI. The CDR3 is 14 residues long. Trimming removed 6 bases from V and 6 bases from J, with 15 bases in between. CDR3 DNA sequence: TGTGCCAGCAGCCGCCTCAGGACATTCAATGAGCAGTTCTTC. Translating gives CASSRLRTFNEQFF.

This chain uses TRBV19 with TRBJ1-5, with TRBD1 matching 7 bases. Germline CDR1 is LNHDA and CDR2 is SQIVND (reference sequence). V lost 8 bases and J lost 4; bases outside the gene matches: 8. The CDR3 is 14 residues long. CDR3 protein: CASSPGQLNQPQHF. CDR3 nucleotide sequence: TGTGCCAGTTCACCGGGACAGTTAAATCAGCCCCAGCATTTT.